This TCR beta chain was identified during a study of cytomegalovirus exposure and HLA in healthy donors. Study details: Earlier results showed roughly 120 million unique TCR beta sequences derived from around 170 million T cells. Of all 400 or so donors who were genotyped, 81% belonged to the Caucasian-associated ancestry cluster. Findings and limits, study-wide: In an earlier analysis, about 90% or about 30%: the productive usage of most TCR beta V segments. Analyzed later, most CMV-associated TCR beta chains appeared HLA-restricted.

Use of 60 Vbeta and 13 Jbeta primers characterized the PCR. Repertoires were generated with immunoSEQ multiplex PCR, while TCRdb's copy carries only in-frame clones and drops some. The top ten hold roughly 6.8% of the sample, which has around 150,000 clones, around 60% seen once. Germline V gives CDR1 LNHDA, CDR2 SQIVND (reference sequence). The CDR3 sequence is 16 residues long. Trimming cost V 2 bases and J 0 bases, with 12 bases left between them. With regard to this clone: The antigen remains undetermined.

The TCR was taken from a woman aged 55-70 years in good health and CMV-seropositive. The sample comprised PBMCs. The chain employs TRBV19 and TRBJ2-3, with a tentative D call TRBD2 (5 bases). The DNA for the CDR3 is TGTGCCAGTAGTATAATAACGGGAACGAGCACAGATACGCAGTATTTT. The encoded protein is CASSIITGTSTDTQYF.